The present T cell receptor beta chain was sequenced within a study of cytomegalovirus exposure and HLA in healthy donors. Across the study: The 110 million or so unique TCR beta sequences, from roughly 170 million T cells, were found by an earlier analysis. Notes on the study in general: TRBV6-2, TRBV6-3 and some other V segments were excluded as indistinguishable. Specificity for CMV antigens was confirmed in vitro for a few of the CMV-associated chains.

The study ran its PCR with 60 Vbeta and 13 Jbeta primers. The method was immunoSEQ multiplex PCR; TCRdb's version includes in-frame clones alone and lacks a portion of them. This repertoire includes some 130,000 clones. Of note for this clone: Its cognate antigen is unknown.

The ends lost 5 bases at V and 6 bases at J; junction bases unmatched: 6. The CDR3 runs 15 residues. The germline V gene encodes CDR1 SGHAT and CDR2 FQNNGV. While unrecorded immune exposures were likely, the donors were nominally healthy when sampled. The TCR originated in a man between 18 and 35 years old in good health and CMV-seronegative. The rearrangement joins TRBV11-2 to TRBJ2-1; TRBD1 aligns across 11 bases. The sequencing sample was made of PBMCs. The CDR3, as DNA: TGTGCCAGCAGCCGCCGGGACAGGGGGTGCAATGAGCAGTTCTTC. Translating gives CASSRRDRGCNEQFF.